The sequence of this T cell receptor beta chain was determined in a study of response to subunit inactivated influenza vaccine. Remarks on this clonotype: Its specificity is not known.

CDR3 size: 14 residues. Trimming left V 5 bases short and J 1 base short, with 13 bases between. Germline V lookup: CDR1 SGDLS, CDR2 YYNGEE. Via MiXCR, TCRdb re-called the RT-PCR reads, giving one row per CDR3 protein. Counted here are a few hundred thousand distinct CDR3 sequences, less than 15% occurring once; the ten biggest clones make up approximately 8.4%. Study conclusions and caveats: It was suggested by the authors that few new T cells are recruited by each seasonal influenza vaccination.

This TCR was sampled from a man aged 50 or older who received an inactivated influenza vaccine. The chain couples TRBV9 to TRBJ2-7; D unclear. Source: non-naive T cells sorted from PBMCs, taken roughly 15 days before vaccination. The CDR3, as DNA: TGTGCCAGCAGTTTAGGGCAATTATCCTACGAGCAGTACTTC. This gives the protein CASSLGQLSYEQYF.